This TCR beta chain was sequenced during a study of cytomegalovirus exposure and HLA in healthy donors. Although they were nominally healthy when sampled, donors likely had unrecorded immune exposures. PCR primers comprised 60 Vbeta and 13 Jbeta primers. Method: immunoSEQ multiplex PCR; TCRdb's copy keeps in-frame clones and lacks some. The profile shows roughly 110,000 clones, roughly 80% of them singletons. Germline-derived CDR1 and CDR2 are SNHLY and FYNNEI. Trimming shortened V by 2 bases and J by 2 bases, and 13 bases separated the two germline ends. This CDR3 comprises 17 residues. This chain links TRBV2 with TRBJ1-6; no reliable D call. This clonotype originated in a man aged 35-49 years in good health and CMV-seronegative. Sequencing was done on a sample of PBMCs. The CDR3 protein is CASSESGGNPYNSPLHF. For the CDR3, the DNA is TGTGCCAGCAGTGAATCGGGAGGGAACCCCTATAATTCACCCCTCCACTTT.